Below are 10 T cell receptor beta chains sequenced from a single sample in a study of cytomegalovirus exposure and HLA in healthy donors (dated by TCRdb to 2017 to 2019). Library creation used the immunoSEQ multiplex PCR assay. This is the immuneACCESS table as TCRdb keeps it, with only in-frame sequences that have V and J called. A part of the clones is gone; compared with another copy, unresolved V genes explain less than half, and the rest is unexplained. In this sample the table shows fewer than 200,000 clones, under 90% of which occur a single time. In total, the top ten clones hold 4% to 4.5% of the sample. The specimen was PBMCs. These receptor sequences come from a man younger than 35 in good health and CMV-seropositive.

The rearrangement joins TRBV5-1 to TRBJ2-6; 12 nucleotides line up with TRBD2. The V and J ends lost 4 bases and 1 base, in that order; junction bases with no gene match: 15. CDR1 and CDR2 from the germline V gene are SGHRS and YFSETQ. The CDR3 runs 21 residues. CDR3 DNA: TGCGCCAGCAGCCTCCCCCCCCTGACTAGCGGGAGCTTTTCTGGGGCCAACGTCCTGACTTTC. Translating gives CASSLPPLTSGSFSGANVLTF.

V and J are TRBV21-1 and TRBJ2-1; the table's D call TRBD2 went unverified against the DNA. TRBV21-1 is noted as a pseudogene. CDR3 size: 18 residues. This CDR3 is CASSKHLAGGPSRCEQFF. In nucleotides, the CDR3 is TGTGCCAGCAGCAAACACCTAGCGGGAGGGCCGTCTCGATGCGAGCAGTTCTTC.

This chain joins TRBV11-3 and TRBJ2-7, with TRBD1 identical over 7 bases. There are 15 residues in the CDR3. J lost 3 bases, V lost 3 bases, and 8 bases had no gene match. Germline CDR1 is SGHNT and CDR2 is YENEEA. For the CDR3, the DNA is TGTGCCAGCAGCTTGAGGCCCGGGACAGACTACGAGCAGTACTTC. Its protein product is CASSLRPGTDYEQYF.

The genes are TRBV4-2 and TRBJ2-3, with D unresolved. Per germline, CDR1 LGHNA and CDR2 YNFKEQ. V lost 4 bases, J lost 1 base, and 3 bases lay in between. The CDR3 length is 12 residues. CDR3 amino acids: CASSLGTDTQYF. The CDR3 region has the DNA TGTGCCAGCAGCCTAGGCACAGATACGCAGTATTTT.

In this sample, this clone turned up once. The V gene is TRBV5-1, the J gene TRBJ2-2; 9 positions match TRBD2. With 4 bases clipped from V and 1 base from J, the junction kept 5 bases outside the gene matches. From germline, CDR1 is SGHRS and CDR2 YFSETQ. The CDR3 runs to 16 residues. The CDR3 reads CASSLMTSGNTGELFF. The CDR3 DNA reads as TGCGCCAGCAGCCTGATGACTAGCGGGAACACCGGGGAGCTGTTTTTT. Full variable domain (missing parts from reference TRBV5-1 and TRBJ2-2): KAGVTQTPRYLIKTRGQQVTLSCSPISGHRSVSWYQQTPGQGLQFLFEYFSETQRNKGNFPGRFSGRQFSNSRSEMNVSTLELGDSALYLCASSLMTSGNTGELFFGEGSRLTVL.

The gene calls are TRBV5-5 and TRBJ1-5; 8 nucleotides align to TRBD1. Germline-derived CDR1 and CDR2 are SGHKS and YYEKEE (reference sequence). The CDR3 has 15 amino acids. Unmatched junction bases numbered 3, after V lost 3 bases and J lost 1 base. CDR3 in DNA: TGTGCCAGCAGCTGGGGACAGGCAAGCAATCAGCCCCAGCATTTT. Translating gives CASSWGQASNQPQHF. The full variable domain, with the rest looked up from reference TRBV5-5 and TRBJ1-5, is DAGVTQSPTHLIKTRGQQVTLRCSPISGHKSVSWYQQVLGQGPQFIFQYYEKEERGRGNFPDRFSARQFPNYSSELNVNALLLGDSALYLCASSWGQASNQPQHFGDGTRLSIL.

The chain is built from TRBV19 and TRBJ1-1; weak D call: TRBD1 (5 bases). The CDR3 covers 14 residues. Trimming removed 1 base at V and 1 base at J, with 7 bases between. CDR1 LNHDA and CDR2 SQIVND come from the germline V gene (reference sequence). The CDR3 DNA is TGTGCCAGTAGTATAGGGACACCGAACACTGAAGCTTTCTTT. Residues: CASSIGTPNTEAFF.

The rearrangement uses TRBV19 and TRBJ1-3; D might be TRBD1 (5 bases). CDR1 and CDR2 (germline): LNHDA, SQIVND (reference sequence). Trimming removed 8 bases from V and 0 bases from J, with 11 bases in between. This CDR3 comprises 14 residues. The CDR3 DNA reads TGTGCCAGTCACAGGACTAACTCTGGAAACACCATATATTTT. Protein: CASHRTNSGNTIYF.

This clone appeared a few times. V and J are TRBV28 and TRBJ2-4; D is possibly TRBD1 (5 bases). The CDR3 consists of 15 residues. V lost 5 bases to trimming and J lost 0 bases, with 11 bases between them. Looked up from germline, CDR1 is MDHEN and CDR2 is SYDVKM. CDR3 in amino acids: CASSNQGPAKNIQYF. In nucleotides, the CDR3 is TGTGCCAGCAGTAATCAGGGCCCAGCCAAAAACATTCAGTACTTC.

This clone has just a few counts. This rearrangement joins TRBV27 to TRBJ2-7, with 7 bases identical to TRBD1. The CDR3 is made up of 13 amino acids. Germline values: CDR1 MNHEY, CDR2 SMNVEV (reference sequence). Germline trimming cut 2 bases from V and 3 bases from J; bases unmatched to any gene: 1. The CDR3 is CASSLRQGYEQYF. The CDR3 DNA sequence: TGTGCCAGCAGTTTACGACAGGGCTACGAGCAGTACTTC.